The next 2 T cell receptor beta chains were all read from a single sample in a study of spatial heterogeneity in lung cancer (dated by TCRdb to the late 2010s). Libraries were built with 5' RACE. Sequencing took place on a NextSeq 500. In TCRdb, the public reads were trimmed at Q25 with fastp and aligned with MiXCR, with productive beta chains retained. Each entry is one CDR3 protein sequence, shown with its most common DNA and genes. Counted in this sample were about 82,000 distinct CDR3 sequences; roughly 13% of them appeared once. 4.6% of the sample rests with the top ten. The label giving this sample's time point can be read as: sample taken at primary tumor resection. TCR sequencing used whole RNA extracted from tumor and nontumor lung tissue, or from cryopreserved PBMC samples, without cell sorting. The starting material was PBMCs, obtained at surgery. Receptors were obtained from a male donor with early-stage non-small cell lung cancer.

J is TRBJ2-6 and V is TRBV7-8; 9 bases match TRBD1. CDR3 length equals 20 residues. Trimming at V came to 1 base and at J to 0 bases, leaving 10 bases not matched to a gene. The V gene's germline CDR1 is SGHVS and CDR2 FQNEAQ. Here the CDR3 reads CASSLGTGTGISSGANVLTF. CDR3 nucleotide sequence: TGTGCCAGCAGCTTAGGAACCGGGACAGGGATTTCCTCTGGGGCCAACGTCCTGACTTTC. The whole variable domain, filled in from reference TRBV7-8 and TRBJ2-6, reads GAGVSQSPRYKVAKRGQDVALRCDPISGHVSLFWYQQALGQGPEFLTYFQNEAQLDKSGLPSDRFFAERPEGSVSTLKIQRTQQEDSAVYLCASSLGTGTGISSGANVLTFGAGSRLTVL.

This clonotype came up a few times. J is TRBJ2-3 and V is TRBV7-2; D could derive from TRBD1 or TRBD2 (5 bases each). The CDR3 is 14 amino acids. The germline V gene encodes CDR1 SGHTA and CDR2 FQGNSA. The V end was cut by 5 bases, the J end by 0 bases, with 9 bases between. The CDR3 spells CASSRDPSTDTQYF. In DNA form, the CDR3 reads TGTGCCAGCAGCCGGGACCCTAGCACAGATACGCAGTATTTT.